This section outlines one T cell receptor beta chain sequence together with its context. These data are taken from a study of blood T cell repertoires in COVID-19. Looking at the study overall: The United States, Italy and Spain provided the acute and convalescent COVID-19 samples. Sample material is recorded as cDNA or gDNA derived from T cells, B-cell-depleted T cells, or PBMCs.

Profiled with immunoSEQ multiplex PCR; TCRdb holds only in-frame clones, not every one. The sample lists 50,000 to 65,000 clones; 65% to 85% were seen once. Sequenced: peripheral blood. The clonotype originates from a woman in her forties or fifties with active or convalescent COVID-19.

CDR3 amino acids: CASSFQGSNTGELFF. The CDR3 DNA sequence: TGCGCCAGCAGCTTTCAGGGGTCGAACACCGGGGAGCTGTTTTTT. The V and J genes are TRBV5-1 and TRBJ2-2; the D gene is possibly TRBD1 (6 bases). Deletions cut 2 bases from V and 0 bases from J, with 8 bases between. The CDR3 is 15 residues long. Per germline, CDR1 SGHRS and CDR2 YFSETQ.